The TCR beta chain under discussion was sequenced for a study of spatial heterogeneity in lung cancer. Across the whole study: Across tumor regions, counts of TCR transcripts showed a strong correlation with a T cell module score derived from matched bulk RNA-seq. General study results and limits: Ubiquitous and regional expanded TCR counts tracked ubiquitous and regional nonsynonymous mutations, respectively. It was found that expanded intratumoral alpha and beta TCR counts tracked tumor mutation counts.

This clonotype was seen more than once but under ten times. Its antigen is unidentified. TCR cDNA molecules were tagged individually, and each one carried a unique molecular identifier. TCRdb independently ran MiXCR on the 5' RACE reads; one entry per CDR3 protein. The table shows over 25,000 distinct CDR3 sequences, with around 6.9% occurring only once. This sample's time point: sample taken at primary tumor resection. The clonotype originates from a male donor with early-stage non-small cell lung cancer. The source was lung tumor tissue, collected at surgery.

This CDR3 reads CASSLQPFEALHF. Written as DNA, the CDR3 is TGCGCCAGCAGCTTGCAGCCATTTGAGGCCCTCCACTTT. This chain joins TRBV5-1 and TRBJ1-6; D call uncertain. Germline loops: CDR1 SGHRS, CDR2 YFSETQ. The CDR3 spans 13 residues. V was trimmed by 1 base and J by 14 bases, leaving 13 bases between them.